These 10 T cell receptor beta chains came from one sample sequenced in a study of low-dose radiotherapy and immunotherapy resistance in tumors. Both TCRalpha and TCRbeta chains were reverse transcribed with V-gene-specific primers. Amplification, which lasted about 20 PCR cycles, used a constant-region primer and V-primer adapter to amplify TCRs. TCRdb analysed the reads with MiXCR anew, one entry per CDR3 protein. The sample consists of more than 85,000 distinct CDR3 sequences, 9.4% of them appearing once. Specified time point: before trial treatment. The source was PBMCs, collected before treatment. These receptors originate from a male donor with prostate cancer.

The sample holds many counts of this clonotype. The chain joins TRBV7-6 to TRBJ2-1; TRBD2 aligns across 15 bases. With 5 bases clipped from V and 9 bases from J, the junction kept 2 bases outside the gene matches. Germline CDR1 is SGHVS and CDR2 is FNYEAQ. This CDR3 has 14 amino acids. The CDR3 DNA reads TGTGCCAGCAGCCCGGGACTAGCGGGAGGTGAGCAGTTCTTC. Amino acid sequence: CASSPGLAGGEQFF.

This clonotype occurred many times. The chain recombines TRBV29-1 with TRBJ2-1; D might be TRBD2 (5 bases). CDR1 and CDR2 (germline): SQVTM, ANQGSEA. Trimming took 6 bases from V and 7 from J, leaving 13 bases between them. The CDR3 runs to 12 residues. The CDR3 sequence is CSVSPGGNEQFF. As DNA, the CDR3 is TGCAGCGTATCCCCGGGCGGGAATGAGCAGTTCTTC.

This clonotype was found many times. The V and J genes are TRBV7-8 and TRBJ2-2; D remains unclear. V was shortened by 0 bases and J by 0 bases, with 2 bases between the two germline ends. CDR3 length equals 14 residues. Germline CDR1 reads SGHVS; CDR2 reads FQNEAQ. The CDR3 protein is CASSLASNTGELFF. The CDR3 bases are TGTGCCAGCAGCTTAGCATCGAACACCGGGGAGCTGTTTTTT.

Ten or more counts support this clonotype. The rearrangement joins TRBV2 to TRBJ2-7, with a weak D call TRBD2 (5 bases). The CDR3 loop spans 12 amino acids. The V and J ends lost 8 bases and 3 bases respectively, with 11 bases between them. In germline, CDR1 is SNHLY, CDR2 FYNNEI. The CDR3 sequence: CASSQGLYEQYF. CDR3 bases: TGTGCCAGCTCACAAGGACTCTACGAGCAGTACTTC. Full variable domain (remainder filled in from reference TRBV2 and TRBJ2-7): EPEVTQTPSHQVTQMGQEVILRCVPISNHLYFYWYRQILGQKVEFLVSFYNNEISEKSEIFDDQFSVERPDGSNFTLKIRSTKLEDSAMYFCASSQGLYEQYFGPGTRLTVT.

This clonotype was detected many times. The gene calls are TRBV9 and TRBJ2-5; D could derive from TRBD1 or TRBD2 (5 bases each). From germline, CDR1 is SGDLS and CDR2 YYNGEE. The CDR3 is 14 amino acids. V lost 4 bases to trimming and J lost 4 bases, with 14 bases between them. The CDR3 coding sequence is TGTGCCAGCAGCCCGGGGCAGGATGTAGAGACCCAGTACTTC. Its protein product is CASSPGQDVETQYF.

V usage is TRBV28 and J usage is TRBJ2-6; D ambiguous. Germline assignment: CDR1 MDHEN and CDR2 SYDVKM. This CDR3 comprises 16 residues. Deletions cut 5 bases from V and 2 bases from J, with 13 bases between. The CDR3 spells CASSPGSPPGANVLTF. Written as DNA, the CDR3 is TGTGCCAGCAGTCCCGGAAGTCCTCCTGGGGCCAACGTCCTGACTTTC.

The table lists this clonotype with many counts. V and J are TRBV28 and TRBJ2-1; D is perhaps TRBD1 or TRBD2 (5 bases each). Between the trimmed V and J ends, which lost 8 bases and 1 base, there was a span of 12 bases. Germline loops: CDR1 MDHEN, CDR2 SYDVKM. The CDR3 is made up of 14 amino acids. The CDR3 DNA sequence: TGTGCCAGCTCGGGGACCGGGTCCTACAATGAGCAGTTCTTC. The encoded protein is CASSGTGSYNEQFF.

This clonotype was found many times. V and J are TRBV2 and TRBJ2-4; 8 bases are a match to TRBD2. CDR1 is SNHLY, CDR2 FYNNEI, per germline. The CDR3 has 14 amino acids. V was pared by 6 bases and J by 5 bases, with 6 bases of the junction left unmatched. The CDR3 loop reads CASRGAGDQNIQYF. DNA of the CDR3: TGTGCCAGCAGGGGAGCGGGAGATCAAAACATTCAGTACTTC.

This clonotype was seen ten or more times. In DNA, the CDR3 is TGTGCCAGCAGCCAAGATTTAGCGGGAGGATCCTACGAGCAGTACTTC. It codes for CASSQDLAGGSYEQYF. The chain links TRBV4-2 to TRBJ2-7, with 10 bases matching TRBD2. The CDR3 totals 16 residues. Trimming at V came to 0 bases and at J to 1 base, leaving 3 bases not matched to a gene. Germline V gene data show CDR1 as LGHNA and CDR2 as YNFKEQ.

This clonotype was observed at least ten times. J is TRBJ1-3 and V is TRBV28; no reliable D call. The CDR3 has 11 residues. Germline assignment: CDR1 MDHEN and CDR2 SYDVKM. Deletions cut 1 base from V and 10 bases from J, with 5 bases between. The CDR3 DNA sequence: TGTGCCAGCAGTTTATTTGGGACCATATATTTT. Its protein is CASSLFGTIYF.